The TCR beta chain described here comes from a study of cytomegalovirus exposure and HLA in healthy donors. Remarks on this clone: Its antigen is unknown.

Whole-study results and caveats: In a later analysis, a missense DCLRE1C variant was linked to TCR beta V- and J-gene trimming. Presence/absence comparisons presumed near-even sequencing depth among donors. The later analysis indicated that the majority of CMV-associated TCR beta chains appeared HLA-restricted.

Germline CDR1 MDHEN, CDR2 SYDVKM. Trimming removed 6 bases from V and 1 base from J; junction bases left unmatched: 3. The CDR3 has 14 amino acids. With 60 Vbeta and 13 Jbeta primers, the PCR was carried out. TCRdb keeps only in-frame clones here, not all; method: immunoSEQ multiplex PCR. The sample has 180,000 or so clones; 76% are singletons. The chain is built from TRBV28 and TRBJ2-7; 10 positions match TRBD1. Specimen: PBMCs. This clonotype was sampled from a woman under 40 in good health and CMV-seropositive. CDR3 loop: CASRGTGESYEQYF. CDR3 nucleotides: TGTGCCAGCAGGGGGACAGGGGAGTCCTACGAGCAGTACTTC.